This note documents a single TCR beta chain sequence. Its specificity is not known. V dropped 0 bases and J dropped 5; count of bases not matched to a gene: 5. CDR1 KGHSH and CDR2 LQKENI come from the germline V gene. The CDR3 has 15 residues. As every portion of the isolated RNA was reverse transcribed, the sequencing read expressed TCRB transcripts. The method was immunoSEQ multiplex PCR; TCRdb's version includes in-frame clones alone and lacks a portion of them. In the table there are some 360,000 clones, about 19% of which are singletons. This record comes from a study of beta chain features in type 1 diabetes. Study outcomes and limitations: Individuals with type 1 diabetes displayed fewer insertions and more deletions at VDJ junctions.

Donors underwent one heparinised blood draw, about 110 mL on average. The chain combines TRBV18 with TRBJ2-5, with TRBD2 identical over 8 bases. The receptor was derived from a woman aged 18-29 years in good health. The sequencing input was naive CD4+ T cells from blood. The CDR3 coding sequence is TGTGCCAGCTCACCACCGACGGGGGGGATGGAGACCCAGTACTTC. Translation gives CASSPPTGGMETQYF.